This T cell receptor beta chain was identified during a study of blood T cell repertoires in COVID-19. Turning to the study itself: The United States, Italy and Spain were the sources of the acute and convalescent COVID-19 samples.

Original processing methods: Amplified reference gene primers provided the basis for estimating nucleated cell counts. The table came from immunoSEQ multiplex PCR; TCRdb's copy has only in-frame clones and leaves some out. D and trimming come from the DNA, and the V and J calls and clone size come from that table. This sample has tens of thousands of clones; about 86% occur once, and the top ten carry about 4%. The germline V gene encodes CDR1 SGDLS and CDR2 YYNGEE. This CDR3 spans 15 amino acids. Between the trimmed V and J ends, which lost 0 bases and 1 base, there was a span of 8 bases. The source material was peripheral blood. This chain uses TRBV9 with TRBJ1-5; D is undetermined. This TCR derives from a man aged 45-65 years with acute or convalescent COVID-19. DNA for the CDR3: TGTGCCAGCAGCGTAGGGACGGGGAGCAATCAGCCCCAGCATTTT. The encoded protein is CASSVGTGSNQPQHF.